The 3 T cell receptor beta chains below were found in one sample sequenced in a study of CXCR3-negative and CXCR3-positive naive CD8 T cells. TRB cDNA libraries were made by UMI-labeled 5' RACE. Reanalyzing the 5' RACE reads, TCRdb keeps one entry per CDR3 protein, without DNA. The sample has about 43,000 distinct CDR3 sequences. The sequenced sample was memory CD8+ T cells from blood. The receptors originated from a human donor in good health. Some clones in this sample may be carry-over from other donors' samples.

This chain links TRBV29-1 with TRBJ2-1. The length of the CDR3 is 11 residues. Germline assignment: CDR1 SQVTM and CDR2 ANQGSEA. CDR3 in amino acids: CSVLGRGEQFF.

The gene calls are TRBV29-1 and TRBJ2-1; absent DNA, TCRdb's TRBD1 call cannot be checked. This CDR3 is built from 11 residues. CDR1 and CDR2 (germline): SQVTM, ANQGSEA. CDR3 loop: CSNLQVNEQFF.

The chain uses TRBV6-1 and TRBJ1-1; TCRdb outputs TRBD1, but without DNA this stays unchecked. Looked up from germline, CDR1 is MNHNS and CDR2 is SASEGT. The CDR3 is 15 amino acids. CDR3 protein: CASSTQRGKDTEAFF.